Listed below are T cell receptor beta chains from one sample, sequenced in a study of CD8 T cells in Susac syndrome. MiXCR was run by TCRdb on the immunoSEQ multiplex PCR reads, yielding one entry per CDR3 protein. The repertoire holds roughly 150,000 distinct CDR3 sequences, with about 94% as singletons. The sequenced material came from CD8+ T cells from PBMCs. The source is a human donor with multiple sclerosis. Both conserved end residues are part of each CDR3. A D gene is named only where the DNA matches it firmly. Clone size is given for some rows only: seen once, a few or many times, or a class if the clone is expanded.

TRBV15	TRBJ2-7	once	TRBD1	TGTGCCACCAGCAGAGATCGGGGGACAGGGGTCTACGAGCAGTACTTC	CATSRDRGTGVYEQYF
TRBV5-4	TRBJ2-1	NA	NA	TGTGCCAGCAGCTTCCGCCAGGAGAGCTACAATGAGCAGTTCTTC	CASSFRQESYNEQFF
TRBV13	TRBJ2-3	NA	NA	TGTGCCAGCAGCTTAGGCAGAGAAGATACGCAGTATTTT	CASSLGREDTQYF
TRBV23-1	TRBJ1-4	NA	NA	TGCGCCAGCAGTCATTGGGTCGAAAAACTGTTTTTT	CASSHWVEKLFF
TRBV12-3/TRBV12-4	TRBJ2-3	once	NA	TGTGCCACCTGGTGGGCAGACACGCAGTATTTT	CATWWADTQYF
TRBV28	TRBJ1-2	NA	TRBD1	TGTGCCAGCAGTTTCCAGGGGGCGAGTAACTATGGCTACACCTTC	CASSFQGASNYGYTF
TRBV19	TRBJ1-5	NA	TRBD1	TGTGCCAGTAGTATATACCCGGGACAGTCCCATCAGGAACAGCCCCAGCATTTT	CASSIYPGQSHQEQPQHF
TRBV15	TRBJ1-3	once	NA	TGTGCCACCAGCAGAGATCGGAGGGGTTCTGGAAACACCATATATTTT	CATSRDRRGSGNTIYF
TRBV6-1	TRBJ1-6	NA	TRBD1	TGTGCCAGCGGCGCTGGGTTGGACAGGGGTAATTCACCCCTCCACTTT	CASGAGLDRGNSPLHF
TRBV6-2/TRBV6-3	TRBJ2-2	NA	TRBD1	TGTGCCAGCAACACAGGGGGCACCGGGGAGCTGTTTTTT	CASNTGGTGELFF
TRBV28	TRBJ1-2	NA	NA	TGTGCCAGCAGTTTTTGGGGATCCGGCTACACCTTC	CASSFWGSGYTF
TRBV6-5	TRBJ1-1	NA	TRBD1	TGTGCCAGCAGCCGACAGGGGGCATTGGGCACTGAAGCTTTCTTT	CASSRQGALGTEAFF
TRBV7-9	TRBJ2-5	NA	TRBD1	TGTGCCAGCAGCGTCGACAGGGCCCAGACCCAGTACTTC	CASSVDRAQTQYF
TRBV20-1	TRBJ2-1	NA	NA	NA	CSATPSDRATYNEQFF
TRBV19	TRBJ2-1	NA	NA	TGTGCCAGTAGTTACGGGGGCGTCAATGAGCAGTTCTTC	CASSYGGVNEQFF
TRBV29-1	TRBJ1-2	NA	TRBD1	TGCAGCGTGCGGTCCATGACAGGGAGCTATGGCTACACCTTC	CSVRSMTGSYGYTF
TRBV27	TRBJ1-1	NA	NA	TGTGCCAGCCAGTGGGGACCTTTCACTGAAGCTTTCTTT	CASQWGPFTEAFF
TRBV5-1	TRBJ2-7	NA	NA	TGCGCCAGCAGCTCTGGGACCTCCGAGGGCGAGCAGTACTTC	CASSSGTSEGEQYF
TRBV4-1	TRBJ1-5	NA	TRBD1	TGCGCCAGCAGCCAACAGGGGGCCAATCAGCCCCAGCATTTT	CASSQQGANQPQHF
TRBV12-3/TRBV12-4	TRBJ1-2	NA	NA	TGTGCCAGCAGTCCTACAGTAAACTATGGCTACACCTTC	CASSPTVNYGYTF
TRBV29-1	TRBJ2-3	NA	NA	TGCAGCGTTGAAGGACTCTTAAGCACAGATACGCAGTATTTT	CSVEGLLSTDTQYF
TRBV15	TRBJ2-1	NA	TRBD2	TGTGCCACCAGCTCCGGGACTAGCGGGGTTAATGAGCAGTTCTTC	CATSSGTSGVNEQFF
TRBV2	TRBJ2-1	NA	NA	TGTGCCAGCAGTGAAGATGGAAGCTCCTACAATGAGCAGTTCTTC	CASSEDGSSYNEQFF
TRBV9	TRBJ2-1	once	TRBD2	TGTGCCAGCAGCGTGTCTAGCGGGGGCTATAGCTCCTACAATGAGCAGTTCTTC	CASSVSSGGYSSYNEQFF
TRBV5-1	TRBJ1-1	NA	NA	TGCGCCAGCAGCTTGGAGGTTCAGAACACTGAAGCTTTCTTT	CASSLEVQNTEAFF
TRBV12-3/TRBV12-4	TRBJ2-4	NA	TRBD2	TGTGCCAGCAGTCCCACTAGCGGGGGGCCAAACATTCAGTACTTC	CASSPTSGGPNIQYF
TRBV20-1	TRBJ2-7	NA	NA	TGCAGTGCTCACCGCCTATCGGGTGACAGTAGCTCCTACGAGCAGTACTTC	CSAHRLSGDSSSYEQYF
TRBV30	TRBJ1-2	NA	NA	TGTGCCTGTCCCGGGTCTCTCTGGGGCTACACCTTC	CACPGSLWGYTF
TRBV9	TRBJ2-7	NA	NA	TGTGCCAGCAGCGTACGGGAGACAGGGAGCTACGAGCAGTACTTC	CASSVRETGSYEQYF
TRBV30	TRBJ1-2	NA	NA	TGTGCCTGGAGCGTCCGGGGTGTTGACTATGGCTACACCTTC	CAWSVRGVDYGYTF
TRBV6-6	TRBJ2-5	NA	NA	TGTGCCAGCAGTTACGTTCCTGAAGGAGAAGAGACCCAGTACTTC	CASSYVPEGEETQYF
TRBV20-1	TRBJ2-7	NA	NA	TGCAGTGCAAGACCACCAGGGATAGAGGGCCTGGGCGAGCAGTACTTC	CSARPPGIEGLGEQYF
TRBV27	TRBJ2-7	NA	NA	TGTGCCAGCAGTCTCTCACAGACCTACGAGCAGTACTTC	CASSLSQTYEQYF
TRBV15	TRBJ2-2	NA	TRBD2	TGTGCCACCAGCAGAGTTCCGACTAGCGGGGGGCAGAACACCGGGGAGCTGTTTTTT	CATSRVPTSGGQNTGELFF
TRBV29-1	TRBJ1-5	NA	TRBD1	TGCAGCGTTGAAAGGCAGGGGGCAAAGCATTTT	CSVERQGAKHF
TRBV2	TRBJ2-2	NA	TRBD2	TGTGCCAGCAGTTATAAAGCGGGGGCCCGAAACACCGGGGAGCTGTTTTTT	CASSYKAGARNTGELFF
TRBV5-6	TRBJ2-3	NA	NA	TGTGCCAGCAGCTTGGAGTACACAGATACGCAGTATTTT	CASSLEYTDTQYF
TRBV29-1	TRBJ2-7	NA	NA	TGCAGCGCCCTAGTTAGGGGGGAGGAGCAGTACTTC	CSALVRGEEQYF
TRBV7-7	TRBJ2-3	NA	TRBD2	TGTGCCAGCAGCTTATCTTTAGCGGGGGGGGATACGCAGTATTTT	CASSLSLAGGDTQYF
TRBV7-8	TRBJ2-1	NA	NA	TGTGCCAGCAGCTTAGCAGGAGCACCCCCAGGGTACCTATACAATGAGCAGTTCTTC	CASSLAGAPPGYLYNEQFF
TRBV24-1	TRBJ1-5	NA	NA	TGTGCCACCAGTGCTACCGGCAGGCCCAATCAGCCCCAGCATTTT	CATSATGRPNQPQHF
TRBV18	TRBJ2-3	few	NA	TGTGCCAGTTCCCCCAGTCGGGATACGCAGTATTTT	CASSPSRDTQYF
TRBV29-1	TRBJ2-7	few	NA	TGCAGCGTTTGTACGGGCCCCTCCTACGAGCAGTACTTC	CSVCTGPSYEQYF
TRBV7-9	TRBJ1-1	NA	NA	TGTGCCGCCGGGGAGGACACTGAAGCTTTCTTT	CAAGEDTEAFF
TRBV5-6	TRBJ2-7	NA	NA	TGTGCCAGCAGCTTACTGGACGGTAAATCCGAGCAGTACTTC	CASSLLDGKSEQYF
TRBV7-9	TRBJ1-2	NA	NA	TGTGCCAGCAGCCCCGAGCGGTTCGGCTACACCTTC	CASSPERFGYTF
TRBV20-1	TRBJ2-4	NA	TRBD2	TGCAGTGCTAGGGAGCTTAGCGGGTTAGCCAAAAACATTCAGTACTTC	CSARELSGLAKNIQYF
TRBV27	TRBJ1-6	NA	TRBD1	TGTGCCAGCGGCAGCCCCGGGACAGGTCTCAATTCACCCCTCCACTTT	CASGSPGTGLNSPLHF
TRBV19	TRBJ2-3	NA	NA	TGTGCCAGTAGTATTATCCACCTGAGGGCAGATACGCAGTATTTT	CASSIIHLRADTQYF